Listed below are T cell receptor beta chains from one sample, sequenced in a study of T cells in narcolepsy. Only in-frame clones appear in the TCRdb table, and some are missing; sequencing was by immunoSEQ multiplex PCR. The sample includes 35,000 to 40,000 clones, roughly 88% of them seen just once. Material: CD45RA- memory CD4+ T cells from PBMCs. These receptors were obtained from a human donor with narcolepsy. CDR3s include the opening cysteine and the closing phenylalanine or tryptophan. The D gene is left open where the match is weak. Size tells how often a clone was seen (once, few, many) or the class of an expanded clone, and some rows leave it out.

j_gene,v_gene,len,d_gene,abundance,CDR3aa,CDR3nt
TRBJ2-6,TRBV4-1,18,.,.,CASSQEGQPSTGANVLTF,TGCGCCAGCAGCCAAGAAGGGCAGCCCAGTACTGGGGCCAACGTCCTGACTTTC
TRBJ2-2,TRBV11-3,16,.,.,CASRGRDPDSTGELFF,TGTGCCAGCAGGGGGCGGGACCCCGATAGCACCGGGGAGCTGTTTTTT
TRBJ2-5,TRBV7-9,15,TRBD2,once,CASSPGLAGRETQYF,TGTGCCAGCAGCCCCGGACTAGCGGGACGAGAGACCCAGTACTTC
TRBJ2-3,TRBV29-1,12,TRBD2,.,CSVSGGTDTQYF,TGCAGCGTTAGCGGGGGCACAGATACGCAGTATTTT
TRBJ1-5,TRBV9,14,.,.,CASSVGQYNQPQHF,TGTGCCAGCAGCGTAGGGCAGTACAATCAGCCCCAGCATTTT
TRBJ2-3,TRBV7-9,15,TRBD1,.,CASSLGTVDPDTQYF,TGTGCCAGCAGCTTGGGGACAGTAGACCCAGATACGCAGTATTTT
TRBJ1-3,TRBV9,17,TRBD1,.,CASSVDPTGMSGNTIYF,TGTGCCAGCAGCGTAGATCCGACAGGGATGTCCGGAAACACCATATATTTT
TRBJ2-7,TRBV7-2,17,TRBD2,.,CASSLFGVGLAFGEQYF,TGTGCCAGCAGCCTCTTCGGGGTGGGACTAGCGTTCGGCGAGCAGTACTTC
TRBJ1-5,TRBV25-1,13,.,.,CASSEGDNQPQHF,TGTGCCAGCAGTGAGGGGGACAATCAGCCCCAGCATTTT
TRBJ1-2,TRBV7-2,15,TRBD1,few,CASSLAQGAFYGYTF,TGTGCCAGCAGCTTAGCTCAGGGGGCCTTCTATGGCTACACCTTC
TRBJ2-7,TRBV6-5,13,TRBD1,.,CATRTGYSDEQYF,TGTGCCACCCGGACAGGGTATTCGGACGAGCAGTACTTC
TRBJ1-2,TRBV5-1,16,TRBD1,.,CASSQDRGLDNYGYTF,TGCGCCAGCAGCCAGGACAGGGGGCTAGATAACTATGGCTACACCTTC
TRBJ2-7,TRBV4-1,18,TRBD1,once,CASSQDLIPGQVSGEQYF,TGCGCCAGCAGCCAAGATCTCATACCAGGACAGGTCTCCGGCGAGCAGTACTTC
TRBJ1-2,TRBV5-1,13,.,.,CASSFYTNYGYTF,TGCGCCAGCAGCTTTTACACTAACTATGGCTACACCTTC
TRBJ2-7,TRBV5-6,14,TRBD2,.,CASRPLAGSYEQYF,TGTGCCAGCAGACCTCTAGCGGGGTCCTACGAGCAGTACTTC
TRBJ2-1,TRBV19,11,.,few,CASTIQDEQFF,TGTGCCAGTACCATCCAGGATGAGCAGTTCTTC
TRBJ1-5,TRBV19,12,.,once,CASSSSSQTQHF,TGTGCCAGTAGTTCCTCGTCTCAAACCCAGCATTTT
TRBJ1-4,TRBV7-5,15,.,.,CARSLSPPQLEKLFF,TGTGCCAGAAGCTTAAGCCCCCCGCAACTTGAAAAACTGTTTTTT
TRBJ1-5,TRBV19,15,.,once,CASSIGQATFQPQHF,TGTGCCAGTAGTATCGGGCAGGCAACTTTTCAGCCCCAGCATTTT
TRBJ1-2,TRBV7-2,18,TRBD1,.,CASSLGRAFGQGVNGYTF,TGTGCCAGCAGCTTAGGTAGAGCTTTTGGACAGGGGGTGAATGGCTACACCTTC
TRBJ1-2,TRBV11-3,12,TRBD1,.,CAIGQGIHGYTF,TGTGCCATCGGACAGGGGATCCATGGCTACACCTTC
TRBJ2-7,TRBV19,12,.,.,CATVDTSYEQYF,TGTGCCACCGTGGACACGTCCTACGAGCAGTACTTC
TRBJ2-7,TRBV10-3,12,.,.,CAISKTGYEQYF,TGTGCCATCAGTAAAACAGGGTACGAGCAGTACTTC
TRBJ1-4,TRBV5-1,14,.,.,CASSLGRGAEKLFF,TGCGCCAGCAGCTTAGGTAGAGGGGCTGAAAAACTGTTTTTT
TRBJ1-4,TRBV6-1,14,.,.,CASGRRGGNEKLFF,TGTGCCAGCGGCCGACGGGGGGGAAATGAAAAACTGTTTTTT
TRBJ1-1,TRBV4-3,15,TRBD1,.,CASSHSDRGNTEAFF,TGCGCCAGCAGCCATTCAGACAGGGGGAACACTGAAGCTTTCTTT
TRBJ1-5,TRBV19,16,TRBD1,once,CASSQRTGKGNQPQHF,TGTGCCAGTAGTCAAAGGACAGGGAAAGGCAATCAGCCCCAGCATTTT
TRBJ2-6,TRBV10-1,19,.,.,CASSSQTRSHKSRANVLTF,TGCGCCAGCAGTTCCCAAACAAGATCGCACAAAAGTCGGGCCAACGTCCTGACTTTC
TRBJ1-5,TRBV10-2,14,.,.,CASTYGGTNQPQHF,TGCGCCAGCACCTATGGAGGGACTAATCAGCCCCAGCATTTT
TRBJ1-6,TRBV27,14,TRBD1,.,CASSLGQVNSPLHF,TGTGCCAGCAGCCTGGGACAGGTTAATTCACCCCTCCACTTT
TRBJ2-1,TRBV6-5,14,TRBD2,.,CASRLGLAGIEQFF,TGTGCCAGCAGACTGGGACTAGCAGGCATTGAGCAGTTCTTC
TRBJ1-5,TRBV6-5,15,.,.,CASSRNRVGNQPQHF,TGTGCCAGCAGTCGAAACAGGGTAGGCAATCAGCCCCAGCATTTT
TRBJ2-7,TRBV15,17,TRBD1,.,CATSRGTGGKFTYEQYF,TGTGCCACCAGCAGAGGGACAGGGGGAAAATTCACCTACGAGCAGTACTTC
TRBJ1-6,TRBV5-6,15,.,.,CASSFRGSTNSPLHF,TGTGCCAGCAGCTTCCGTGGCAGCACCAATTCACCCCTCCACTTT
TRBJ1-2,TRBV11-3,13,TRBD1,.,CASSSTGNYGYTF,TGTGCCAGCAGCTCGACAGGGAATTATGGCTACACCTTC
TRBJ2-7,TRBV5-1,15,TRBD1,once,CASSPGTGRTYEQYF,TGCGCCAGCAGCCCAGGGACAGGCCGAACCTACGAGCAGTACTTC
TRBJ1-1,TRBV5-4,14,.,.,CASSLQGGHTEAFF,TGTGCCAGCAGCTTACAGGGCGGCCACACTGAAGCTTTCTTT
TRBJ2-7,TRBV29-1,15,TRBD1,.,CSVGPGGTGRDEQYF,TGCAGCGTTGGCCCCGGGGGGACAGGGAGGGACGAGCAGTACTTC
TRBJ1-1,TRBV6-1,15,TRBD1,.,CASRRDRESNTEAFF,TGTGCCAGCAGGCGGGACAGGGAGTCGAACACTGAAGCTTTCTTT
TRBJ2-7,TRBV11-2,13,TRBD1,.,CASSKRQGYEQYF,TGTGCCAGCAGCAAAAGACAGGGTTACGAGCAGTACTTC
TRBJ2-7,TRBV19,13,.,.,CASSRDKIGEQYF,TGTGCCAGTAGTAGGGACAAAATAGGCGAGCAGTACTTC
TRBJ1-1,TRBV29-1,13,.,once,CSVERGLNTEAFF,TGCAGCGTTGAAAGAGGATTGAACACTGAAGCTTTCTTT
TRBJ1-4,TRBV4-3,16,.,few,CASSHALIATNEKLFF,TGCGCCAGCAGCCACGCGCTGATTGCAACTAATGAAAAACTGTTTTTT
TRBJ1-5,TRBV6-1,17,TRBD1,.,CASSETLGQGAIQPQHF,TGTGCCAGCAGTGAAACGTTGGGGCAGGGGGCAATTCAGCCCCAGCATTTT
TRBJ1-5,TRBV4-2,17,TRBD1,.,CASSPYNRDRENQPQHF,TGTGCCAGCAGCCCCTATAACCGGGACAGGGAAAATCAGCCCCAGCATTTT
TRBJ2-3,TRBV6-1,15,.,.,CASSEARSYTDTQYF,TGTGCCAGCAGTGAAGCGCGGAGTTACACAGATACGCAGTATTTT
TRBJ2-6,TRBV7-3,14,.,.,CASSPHSGANVLTF,TGTGCCAGCAGCCCACACTCTGGGGCCAACGTCCTGACTTTC
TRBJ2-7,TRBV7-9,15,TRBD1,.,CASSLKTGQGFEQYF,TGTGCCAGCAGCTTAAAGACGGGACAGGGGTTCGAGCAGTACTTC
TRBJ2-1,TRBV9,15,TRBD2,.,CASSWASGGNNEQFF,TGTGCCAGCAGCTGGGCTAGCGGGGGCAACAATGAGCAGTTCTTC
TRBJ2-1,TRBV18,13,.,.,CASSRTLRNEQFF,TGTGCCAGCTCGCGGACCCTCAGGAATGAGCAGTTCTTC
TRBJ2-7,TRBV25-1,12,.,.,CASRNNRLQLNF,TGTGCCAGCCGCAACAATAGGCTCCAACTGAACTTC